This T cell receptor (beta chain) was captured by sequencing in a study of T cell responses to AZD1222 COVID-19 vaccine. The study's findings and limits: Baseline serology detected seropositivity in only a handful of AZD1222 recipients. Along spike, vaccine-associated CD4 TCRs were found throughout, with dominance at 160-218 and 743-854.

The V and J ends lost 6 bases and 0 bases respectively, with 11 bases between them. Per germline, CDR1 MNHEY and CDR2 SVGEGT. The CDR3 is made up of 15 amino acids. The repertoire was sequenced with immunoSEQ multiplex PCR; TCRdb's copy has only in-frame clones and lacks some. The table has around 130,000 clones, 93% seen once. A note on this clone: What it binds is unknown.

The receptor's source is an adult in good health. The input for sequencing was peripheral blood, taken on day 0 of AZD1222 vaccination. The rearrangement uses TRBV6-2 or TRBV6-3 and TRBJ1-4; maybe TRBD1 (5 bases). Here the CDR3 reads CASSRPGSTNEKLFF. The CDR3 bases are TGTGCCAGCAGCCGCCCAGGGTCAACTAATGAAAAACTGTTTTTT.